These T cell receptor beta chains were read from a single sample in a study of cytomegalovirus exposure and HLA in healthy donors. Libraries were prepared by immunoSEQ multiplex PCR; TCRdb keeps only in-frame clonotypes and omits some of them. Here the sample spans approximately 92,000 clones, just over 70% being singletons. Input material: PBMCs. The source is a man aged 55 to 70 in good health and CMV-seronegative. Each CDR3 is given with its conserved first and last residue. A D gene is named only where the DNA matches it firmly. Clone sizes are given selectively: once, few, many, or a class where the clone is expanded.

cdr3_aa cdr3_nt clone_size v_call d_call j_call
CASSSPGGVYEQYF TGTGCCAGCAGTTCTCCGGGAGGGGTCTACGAGCAGTACTTC . TRBV6-1 TRBD2 TRBJ2-7
CATSRARVDEQFF TGTGCCACCAGCAGAGCCCGGGTTGATGAGCAGTTCTTC . TRBV15 . TRBJ2-1
CASSSPWGPTNEKLFF TGTGCCAGCAGTTCACCCTGGGGGCCAACTAATGAAAAACTGTTTTTT few TRBV28 . TRBJ1-4
CASSLGGQPQRKYF TGTGCCAGCAGCTTAGGGGGACAGCCTCAACGAAAGTACTTC few TRBV7-9 TRBD1 TRBJ2-4
CASSTRREPFRNEKLFF TGTGCCAGTAGTACCCGCCGGGAGCCTTTTCGAAATGAAAAACTGTTTTTT once TRBV19 . TRBJ1-4
CASSQDRALAGGLTDTQYF TGCGCCAGCAGCCAAGATCGTGCTCTAGCGGGAGGGCTCACAGATACGCAGTATTTT . TRBV4-1 TRBD2 TRBJ2-3
CASTGGTVNIQYF TGTGCCAGCACCGGCGGGACAGTGAACATTCAGTACTTC . TRBV11-2 . TRBJ2-4
CASSFRDRGDNEQFF TGTGCCAGCAGCTTCCGGGACAGGGGAGACAATGAGCAGTTCTTC few TRBV7-9 TRBD1 TRBJ2-1
CASSRERAGNEQFF TGCGCCAGCAGCCGAGAAAGGGCGGGGAATGAGCAGTTCTTC . TRBV4-3 . TRBJ2-1
CASSASLAGELFF TGTGCCAGCAGCGCGAGCCTGGCCGGGGAGCTGTTTTTT . TRBV6-4 . TRBJ2-2
CASSAYTGSGANVLTF TGTGCCAGCAGTGCATATACAGGGTCTGGGGCCAACGTCCTGACTTTC . TRBV25-1 . TRBJ2-6
CASSLRDRAETQYF TGTGCCAGCAGTCTCCGGGACAGGGCCGAGACCCAGTACTTC . TRBV9 TRBD1 TRBJ2-5
CASLTGFPKLSSYNEQFF TGTGCCAGCCTGACCGGGTTTCCCAAACTTAGCTCCTACAATGAGCAGTTCTTC . TRBV28 . TRBJ2-1
CASSRTRFGNEQFF TGCGCCAGCAGCCGGACTAGATTTGGCAATGAGCAGTTCTTC . TRBV5-1 TRBD2 TRBJ2-1
CASSLARREAFF TGTGCCAGCAGCTTGGCCCGCCGGGAAGCTTTCTTT once TRBV5-6 . TRBJ1-1
CATEVGPPSTDTQYF TGTGCCACCGAGGTGGGTCCACCTAGCACAGATACGCAGTATTTT . TRBV6-1 . TRBJ2-3
CASRGSGRLNTEAFF TGTGCCAGCCGAGGATCGGGGAGATTGAACACTGAAGCTTTCTTT few TRBV5-6 . TRBJ1-1
CASSGRADLYEQYF TGTGCCAGCAGCGGTAGAGCGGACCTTTACGAGCAGTACTTC . TRBV6-1 . TRBJ2-7